The 24 T cell receptor beta chains presented below share a single source sample, sequenced in a study of cytomegalovirus exposure and HLA in healthy donors. A multiplex PCR was run with 60 Vbeta primers and 13 Jbeta primers. Clones were read by immunoSEQ multiplex PCR, and TCRdb kept only the in-frame ones, dropping some. The sample carries about 140,000 clones, about three quarters recorded once. Input material: PBMCs. The receptor source for this set is a woman aged 25 to 39 in good health and CMV-seronegative.

The V gene is TRBV7-2, the J gene TRBJ2-1; tentative D call: TRBD1 (5 bases). The CDR3 spans 12 residues. V was shortened by 6 bases and J by 8 bases, with 11 bases between the two germline ends. CDR1 is SGHTA, CDR2 FQGNSA, per germline. For the CDR3, the DNA is TGTGCCAGCAGGCAAGGGGCGGATGAGCAGTTCTTC. Protein: CASRQGADEQFF.

The CDR3 sequence: CASTLTGSRGETQYF. The CDR3 bases are TGTGCCAGCACCTTAACGGGCTCAAGGGGAGAGACCCAGTACTTC. The chain joins TRBV6-5 to TRBJ2-5; weak D call: TRBD1 (5 bases). The length of the CDR3 is 15 residues. Per the germline V gene, CDR1 is MNHEY and CDR2 is SVGAGI. Trimming left V 7 bases short and J 4 bases short, with 19 bases between.

The CDR3, as DNA: TGTGCCAGCAGCTTGGGGGGGGTTAATTCACCCCTCCACTTT. Its protein is CASSLGGVNSPLHF. The chain couples TRBV5-4 to TRBJ1-6, with a weak D call TRBD1 (5 bases). CDR3 length: 14 amino acids. V shed 0 bases and J shed 6 bases, with 7 bases lying between them. Per germline, CDR1 SGHNT and CDR2 YYREEE (reference sequence). The full variable domain, rest sourced from reference TRBV5-4 and TRBJ1-6, is ETGVTQSPTHLIKTRGQQVTLRCSSQSGHNTVSWYQQALGQGPQFIFQYYREEENGRGNFPPRFSGLQFPNYSSELNVNALELDDSALYLCASSLGGVNSPLHFGNGTRLTVT.

This CDR3 reads CASSSQGGPNYGYTF. DNA of the CDR3: TGTGCCAGCAGTTCTCAGGGGGGCCCAAACTATGGCTACACCTTC. J is TRBJ1-2 and V is TRBV6-5, with TRBD1 identical over 7 bases. Germline CDR1 and CDR2: MNHEY and SVGAGI. The CDR3 consists of 15 residues. The V segment lost 4 bases and the J segment 2 bases; nucleotides outside the gene matches: 7.

This chain links TRBV9 with TRBJ2-1; perhaps TRBD1 as D (6 bases). The V gene's germline CDR1 is SGDLS and CDR2 YYNGEE. The V end lost 0 bases, the J end lost 4 bases, and 14 bases lay between the germline ends. This CDR3 region has 16 residues. The CDR3 sequence is CASSVGLGGEYNEQFF. The CDR3, as DNA: TGTGCCAGCAGCGTAGGGCTAGGGGGAGAATACAATGAGCAGTTCTTC.

The chain recombines TRBV6-1 with TRBJ2-3, with 13 bases aligning to TRBD2. Trimming at V came to 7 bases and at J to 6 bases, leaving 7 bases not matched to a gene. This CDR3 is 15 amino acids long. CDR1 is MNHNS and CDR2 is SASEGT in the germline V gene. The DNA of the CDR3 is TGTGCCAGCAACCCACTAGCGGGGGGGCCTGATACGCAGTATTTT. This sequence encodes CASNPLAGGPDTQYF.

The chain links TRBV18 to TRBJ1-5, with 7 bases matching TRBD1. This CDR3 is built from 14 residues. Germline V lookup: CDR1 KGHSH, CDR2 LQKENI. The ends lost 3 bases at V and 6 bases at J; junction bases unmatched: 5. The CDR3 loop reads CASSPMTGSQPQHF. Written as DNA, the CDR3 is TGTGCCAGCTCACCCATGACAGGGTCTCAGCCCCAGCATTTT.

This rearrangement joins TRBV27 to TRBJ2-1; a possible D gene is TRBD2 (5 bases). There are 14 residues in the CDR3. V gave up 5 bases and J gave up 8 bases, with 16 bases separating them. CDR1 MNHEY and CDR2 SMNVEV come from the germline V gene (reference sequence). CDR3 sequence (DNA): TGTGCCAGCAGTCGAGTGGCGGGCTGGGATGAGCAGTTCTTC. Its protein product is CASSRVAGWDEQFF.

This clone was picked up a small number of times. The V and J genes are TRBV4-1 and TRBJ2-5, with D possibly TRBD2 on 5 matching bases. This CDR3 region has 14 residues. Germline CDR1 is MGHRA and CDR2 is YSYEKL. Trimming removed 0 bases from V and 5 bases from J, with 10 bases in between. CDR3 loop: CASSQEEGTETQYF. CDR3 nucleotide sequence: TGCGCCAGCAGCCAAGAAGAGGGCACGGAGACCCAGTACTTC.

The J gene is TRBJ1-5, the V gene TRBV19; TRBD1 agrees at 8 bases. V was clipped by 5 bases and J by 7 bases; unmatched bases: 7. CDR1 LNHDA and CDR2 SQIVND come from the germline V gene (reference sequence). This CDR3 has 14 amino acids. This CDR3 is CASSAGQGGQPQHF. CDR3 DNA sequence: TGTGCCAGTAGTGCCGGACAGGGAGGACAGCCCCAGCATTTT.

Here the CDR3 reads CASSLAVGRDYNEQFF. In DNA, the CDR3 is TGCGCCAGCAGCTTGGCCGTCGGCAGGGACTACAATGAGCAGTTCTTC. The chain couples TRBV5-1 to TRBJ2-1; tentative D call: TRBD1 (5 bases). CDR3 length: 16 amino acids. V was clipped by 0 bases and J by 3 bases, with 13 bases between them. The germline CDR1 and CDR2 sequences are SGHRS and YFSETQ.

The J gene is TRBJ1-2, the V gene TRBV7-2; D gene uncertain. CDR3 length equals 13 residues. V gave up 1 base and J gave up 0 bases, with 3 bases separating them. Germline V gene sequence: CDR1 SGHTA, CDR2 FQGNSA. Written as DNA, the CDR3 is TGTGCCAGCAGCTTAGGTACTAACTATGGCTACACCTTC. Translating it yields CASSLGTNYGYTF. Supplemented by reference TRBV7-2 and TRBJ1-2, the full variable domain reads GAGVSQSPSNKVTEKGKDVELRCDPISGHTALYWYRQSLGQGLEFLIYFQGNSAPDKSGLPSDRFSAERTGGSVSTLTIQRTQQEDSAVYLCASSLGTNYGYTFGSGTRLTVV.

The V gene is TRBV6-5, the J gene TRBJ1-2, with 9 nucleotides matching TRBD1. Unmatched junction bases numbered 5, after V lost 2 bases and J lost 4 bases. The CDR3 is 15 residues long. The germline CDR1 and CDR2 sequences are MNHEY and SVGAGI. The CDR3 sequence: CASSYRQTGGYGYTF. The DNA of the CDR3 is TGTGCCAGCAGTTACCGCCAGACAGGGGGCTATGGCTACACCTTC.

The chain carries TRBV7-2 and TRBJ1-6; a possible D gene is TRBD1 (5 bases). The CDR3 consists of 12 residues. Germline V gene data show CDR1 as SGHTA and CDR2 as FQGNSA. With 4 bases removed from V and 7 bases from J, the gap between germline ends came to 5 bases. CDR3 nucleotides: TGTGCCAGCAGCTGGACAAATTCACCCCTCCACTTT. It translates to CASSWTNSPLHF.

A single count supports this clone. V gene TRBV7-3 combines with J gene TRBJ2-3, with TRBD2 identical over 8 bases. There are 16 residues in the CDR3. Trimming took 2 bases from V and 1 from J; bases not matched to a gene: 5. CDR1 SGHTA and CDR2 FQGTGA come from the germline V gene. The CDR3 DNA is TGTGCCAGCAGCTTATCGGGGGGGGTTGGCACAGATACGCAGTATTTT. This translates into CASSLSGGVGTDTQYF.

The V and J genes are TRBV7-9 and TRBJ1-3; 8 bases match TRBD1. The CDR3 has 16 amino acids. CDR1 is SEHNR and CDR2 is FQNEAQ in the germline V gene (reference sequence). The J segment lost 3 bases and the V segment lost 1 base, leaving 5 bases of the junction unmatched. The CDR3 bases are TGTGCCAGCAGCTTAGTTGCAGGGGGCTATGGAAACACCATATATTTT. Its translation is CASSLVAGGYGNTIYF.

The V and J genes are TRBV6-5 and TRBJ1-1; TRBD1 matches 9 bases. The CDR3 runs 14 residues. Germline V gene data show CDR1 as MNHEY and CDR2 as SVGAGI. Losses at the gene ends were 7 bases for V and 1 base for J; bases not matched to a gene: 4. CDR3 sequence (DNA): TGTGCCAGCATCTACAGGGGGCGGAACACTGAAGCTTTCTTT. This sequence encodes CASIYRGRNTEAFF.

The chain couples TRBV7-9 to TRBJ1-2, with 8 bases lining up with TRBD1. Per germline, CDR1 SEHNR and CDR2 FQNEAQ (reference sequence). Unmatched junction bases numbered 6, after V lost 5 bases and J lost 1 base. The CDR3 covers 15 residues. DNA of the CDR3: TGTGCCAGCAGCGACCTTGGACAGGGTAACTATGGCTACACCTTC. Its protein is CASSDLGQGNYGYTF.

This chain joins TRBV7-9 and TRBJ2-3; 12 bases align to TRBD2. The germline CDR1 and CDR2 sequences are SEHNR and FQNEAQ (reference sequence). V lost 0 bases and J lost 7; bases outside the gene matches: 8. This CDR3 comprises 17 residues. The CDR3 loop is CASSLAASGGARNTQYF. The DNA of the CDR3 is TGTGCCAGCAGCTTAGCGGCTAGCGGGGGGGCTAGGAATACGCAGTATTTT.

This clone was seen once. The rearrangement links TRBV5-1 to TRBJ1-2; maybe TRBD1 (6 bases). The CDR3 is 13 residues long. CDR1 is SGHRS and CDR2 is YFSETQ in the germline V gene. Trimming removed 2 bases at V and 2 bases at J, with 7 bases between. The CDR3 sequence is CASSFDRNYGYTF. In nucleotides, the CDR3 is TGCGCCAGCAGCTTCGACAGGAACTATGGCTACACCTTC. The complete variable domain, with remaining parts taken from reference TRBV5-1 and TRBJ1-2, reads KAGVTQTPRYLIKTRGQQVTLSCSPISGHRSVSWYQQTPGQGLQFLFEYFSETQRNKGNFPGRFSGRQFSNSRSEMNVSTLELGDSALYLCASSFDRNYGYTFGSGTRLTVV.

V gene TRBV29-1 combines with J gene TRBJ2-2; TRBD2 aligns across 10 bases. The CDR3 sequence is 18 residues long. V shed 4 bases and J 4 bases; nucleotides not matched to a gene: 15. Looked up from germline, CDR1 is SQVTM and CDR2 is ANQGSEA. CDR3 region: CSVAGTTAGGRVTGELFF. CDR3 DNA sequence: TGCAGCGTTGCAGGAACCACAGCGGGGGGGCGGGTCACCGGGGAGCTGTTTTTT.

The gene calls are TRBV5-1 and TRBJ2-1; TRBD1 matches at 8 bases. The germline CDR1 and CDR2 sequences are SGHRS and YFSETQ. Trimming removed 4 bases from V and 5 bases from J; junction bases left unmatched: 5. CDR3 length equals 14 residues. CDR3 loop: CASSNAGGHNEQFF. The DNA for the CDR3 is TGCGCCAGCAGCAACGCAGGGGGCCACAATGAGCAGTTCTTC.

J is TRBJ1-2 and V is TRBV5-6; no definite D call. The V end was cut by 5 bases, the J end by 6 bases, with 14 bases between. The germline V gene has CDR1 SGHDT and CDR2 YYEEEE. The CDR3 covers 13 residues. CDR3 loop: CASSSDGGDGYTF. In DNA, the CDR3 is TGTGCCAGCAGTTCGGACGGAGGCGATGGCTACACCTTC.

V is TRBV19 and J is TRBJ1-2; possible D gene TRBD1, 5 bases. Trimming cost V 7 bases and J 0 bases, with 12 bases left between them. Looked up from germline, CDR1 is LNHDA and CDR2 is SQIVND (reference sequence). The CDR3 is 14 residues long. In DNA form, the CDR3 reads TGTGCCAGTACCCTGGGGGGACCTAACTATGGCTACACCTTC. Translation: CASTLGGPNYGYTF.